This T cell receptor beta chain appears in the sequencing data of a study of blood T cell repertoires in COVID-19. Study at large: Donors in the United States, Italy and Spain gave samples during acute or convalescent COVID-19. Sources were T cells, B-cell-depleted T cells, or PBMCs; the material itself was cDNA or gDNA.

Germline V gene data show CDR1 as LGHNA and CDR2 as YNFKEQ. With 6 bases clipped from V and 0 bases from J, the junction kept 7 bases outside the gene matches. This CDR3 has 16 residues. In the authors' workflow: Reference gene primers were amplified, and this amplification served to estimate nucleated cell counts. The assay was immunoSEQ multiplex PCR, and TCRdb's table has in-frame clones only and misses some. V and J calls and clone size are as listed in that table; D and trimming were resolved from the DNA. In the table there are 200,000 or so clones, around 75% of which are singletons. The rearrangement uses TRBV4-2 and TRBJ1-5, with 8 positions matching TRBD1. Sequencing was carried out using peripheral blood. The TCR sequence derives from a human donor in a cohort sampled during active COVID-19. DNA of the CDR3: TGTGCCAGCAGTCACGACAGGGGCTATAGCAATCAGCCCCAGCATTTT. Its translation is CASSHDRGYSNQPQHF.